This section outlines one T cell receptor (beta chain) sequence together with its context. Its specificity is not known. This specimen comes from a study of cytomegalovirus exposure and HLA in healthy donors. Study conclusions and caveats: An analysis done earlier found most TCR beta V segments productive about 90% or about 30% of the time. The study dropped some indistinguishable V segments, TRBV6-2 and TRBV6-3 among them.

PCR involved 60 Vbeta and 13 Jbeta primers. Method: immunoSEQ multiplex PCR; TCRdb's copy keeps in-frame clones and lacks some. This sample has about 110,000 clones; roughly 82% occur once, and the top ten carry approximately 2.6%. The ends lost 6 bases at V and 4 bases at J; junction bases unmatched: 5. The CDR3 loop spans 14 amino acids. Germline CDR1 SGHTA, CDR2 FQGTGA. The sample taken for sequencing was PBMCs. This TCR came from a male donor in good health and CMV-seropositive. This chain uses TRBV7-3 with TRBJ2-1; the match to TRBD2 covers 8 bases. The CDR3 spells CASRQERGYNEQFF. The CDR3 region has the DNA TGTGCCAGCAGACAAGAGCGGGGGTACAATGAGCAGTTCTTC.